These 21 T cell receptor beta chains came from one sample sequenced in a study of OX40 agonist ivuxolimab in advanced cancers. Produced via immunoSEQ multiplex PCR; TCRdb's table is partial and in-frame only. This sample has fewer than 65,000 clones; 70% to 90% occur once, and the top ten carry 0.3% to 0.35%. The sample in question was CD4+ or CD8+ T cells sorted from blood, obtained in a trial of the OX40 agonist ivuxolimab. Receptors originate from an adult with an advanced solid tumor such as melanoma, head and neck, liver or kidney cancer.

The chain has TRBV5-8 and TRBJ2-5, with D perhaps matching TRBD2 (6 bases). This CDR3 spans 15 amino acids. Germline lookup yields CDR1 SGHTS and CDR2 YDEGEE. Trimming took 0 bases from V and 0 from J, leaving 9 bases between them. The DNA for the CDR3 is TGTGCCAGCAGCTTGGGTGGCGGGAACCAAGAGACCCAGTACTTC. Protein product: CASSLGGGNQETQYF.

This chain connects TRBV12-5 to TRBJ2-3, with 8 positions matching TRBD1. Looked up from germline, CDR1 is LGHNT and CDR2 is FRNRAP. The CDR3 sequence is 17 residues long. Trimming cost V 2 bases and J 4 bases; bases outside gene matches: 11. The CDR3 DNA reads as TGTGCTAGTGGTTTGCATTCAGGGGGCGTATTAGCAGATACGCAGTATTTT. Translating gives CASGLHSGGVLADTQYF. Using reference TRBV12-5 and TRBJ2-3 for the parts outside the CDR3, the full variable domain is DARVTQTPRHKVTEMGQEVTMRCQPILGHNTVFWYRQTMMQGLELLAYFRNRAPLDDSGMPKDRFSAEMPDATLATLKIQPSEPRDSAVYFCASGLHSGGVLADTQYFGPGTRLTVL.

V gene TRBV7-9 combines with J gene TRBJ1-2; D is undetermined. Trimming left V 4 bases short and J 7 bases short, with 16 bases between. The CDR3 is 14 amino acids. CDR1 and CDR2 (germline): SEHNR, FQNEAQ (reference sequence). In DNA, the CDR3 is TGTGCCAGCAGCTCCTACCCCGGGGTCTCTGGCTACACCTTC. As protein: CASSSYPGVSGYTF.

The chain is built from TRBV29-1 and TRBJ2-5, with TRBD1 matching 8 bases. Germline CDR1 is SQVTM and CDR2 is ANQGSEA. The CDR3 is 16 residues long. J lost 5 bases, V lost 1 base, and 12 bases had no gene match. The CDR3 DNA reads as TGCAGCGTTGAAGGCGTCTCGACAGGGGTTGGGGAGACCCAGTACTTC. It encodes CSVEGVSTGVGETQYF. Supplemented by reference TRBV29-1 and TRBJ2-5, the full variable domain reads SAVISQKPSRDICQRGTSLTIQCQVDSQVTMMFWYRQQPGQSLTLIATANQGSEATYESGFVIDKFPISRPNLTFSTLTVSNMSPEDSSIYLCSVEGVSTGVGETQYFGPGTRLLVL.

V usage is TRBV2 and J usage is TRBJ1-3, with D maybe TRBD1 (5 bases). This CDR3 has 14 amino acids. Trimming stripped 4 bases from V and 0 bases from J, with 7 bases between. Germline lookup yields CDR1 SNHLY and CDR2 FYNNEI. CDR3 loop: CASSGTGSGNTIYF. DNA of the CDR3: TGTGCCAGCAGTGGCACAGGCTCTGGAAACACCATATATTTT.

This sequence joins TRBV27 and TRBJ2-1; D may be TRBD2 (7 bases). Germline assignment: CDR1 MNHEY and CDR2 SMNVEV (reference sequence). The ends were cut back, 2 bases at V and 4 bases at J, with 12 bases in the middle. The length of the CDR3 is 15 residues. The CDR3 bases are TGTGCCAGCAGTTTAGGGCGGGGGCGATACAATGAGCAGTTCTTC. Protein product: CASSLGRGRYNEQFF.

The V and J genes are TRBV7-3 and TRBJ1-6, with TRBD1 matching 8 bases. Germline V gives CDR1 SGHTA, CDR2 FQGTGA. V was pared by 5 bases and J by 8 bases, with 2 bases of the junction left unmatched. The CDR3 spans 13 residues. The CDR3 DNA reads as TGTGCCAGCAGCGAGGACAGGGATTCACCCCTCCACTTT. This codes for CASSEDRDSPLHF.

V usage is TRBV7-9 and J usage is TRBJ2-5, with 7 bases lining up with TRBD2. The length of the CDR3 is 14 residues. Germline trimming cut 8 bases from V and 1 base from J; bases unmatched to any gene: 7. Germline loops: CDR1 SEHNR, CDR2 FQNEAQ (reference sequence). CDR3 nucleotide sequence: TGTGCCAGCCAAAGCTCGGGGGGCCAAGAGACCCAGTACTTC. Translation gives CASQSSGGQETQYF.

The chain couples TRBV5-3 to TRBJ2-5; the D call may be TRBD1 or TRBD2 (6 bases each). TRBV5-3 carries the ORF label, with uncertain function. CDR3 length: 18 residues. V was cut by 0 bases and J by 1 base, with 19 bases left in between. This CDR3 reads CARSLAGGRGFIQETQYF. CDR3 DNA sequence: TGTGCCAGAAGCTTGGCCGGGGGCCGCGGTTTTATCCAAGAGACCCAGTACTTC.

The J gene is TRBJ1-6, the V gene TRBV30, with 7 nucleotides matching TRBD1. J lost 7 bases, V lost 5 bases, and 8 bases had no gene match. CDR3 length: 14 amino acids. CDR1 is GTSNPN and CDR2 is SVGIG in the germline V gene (reference sequence). The CDR3: CAWLTDRVNSPLHF. The CDR3, as DNA: TGTGCCTGGCTGACCGACAGGGTCAATTCACCCCTCCACTTT.

The genes are TRBV27 and TRBJ2-5; the D gene is possibly TRBD2 (6 bases). From germline, CDR1 is MNHEY and CDR2 SMNVEV (reference sequence). The CDR3 consists of 17 residues. Trimming took off 6 bases at V and 9 bases at J, with 29 bases between the two ends. The CDR3 DNA reads TGTGCCAGCAGATCTGGACTACGAGACTCTAAGAGACCCCCCCAGTACTTC. The encoded protein is CASRSGLRDSKRPPQYF.

The chain couples TRBV27 to TRBJ1-3; D perhaps matches TRBD1 (5 bases). The CDR3 is made up of 13 amino acids. Trimming took off 5 bases at V and 4 bases at J, with 9 bases between the two ends. Germline CDR1 is MNHEY and CDR2 is SMNVEV (reference sequence). CDR3 nucleotides: TGTGCCAGCAGTGGAGGGGCAGGAAACACCATATATTTT. It specifies CASSGGAGNTIYF.

The rearrangement joins TRBV7-8 to TRBJ2-3; D gene ambiguous. CDR1 is SGHVS and CDR2 is FQNEAQ in the germline V gene. Deletions cut 1 base from V and 2 bases from J, with 13 bases between. The CDR3 runs 16 residues. DNA of the CDR3: TGTGCCAGCAGCTTAGAGGCAGGCCTCCCCACAGATACGCAGTATTTT. This codes for CASSLEAGLPTDTQYF.

The CDR3 loop reads CASSPQDWTEAFF. The DNA of the CDR3 is TGTGCCAGCTCACCACAGGACTGGACTGAAGCTTTCTTT. The V and J genes are TRBV18 and TRBJ1-1; D is unclear. From germline, CDR1 is KGHSH and CDR2 LQKENI. The CDR3 extends over 13 amino acids. V lost 1 base and J 5 bases, leaving 8 bases between the germline ends. Using reference TRBV18 and TRBJ1-1 for the parts outside the CDR3, the full variable domain is NAGVMQNPRHLVRRRGQEARLRCSPMKGHSHVYWYRQLPEEGLKFMVYLQKENIIDESGMPKERFSAEFPKEGPSILRIQQVVRGDSAAYFCASSPQDWTEAFFGQGTRLTVV.

The chain uses TRBV10-2 and TRBJ1-2; D remains unclear. V was cut by 5 bases and J by 0 bases, with 10 bases left in between. There are 14 residues in the CDR3. CDR1 and CDR2 (germline): WSHSY, SAAADI. The CDR3 protein is CASSQVPSNYGYTF. CDR3 nucleotide sequence: TGCGCCAGCAGTCAGGTCCCTTCTAACTATGGCTACACCTTC.

The rearrangement links TRBV11-1 to TRBJ2-2; D may match TRBD1 or TRBD2 (5 bases each). V was shortened by 5 bases and J by 3 bases, with 13 bases between the two germline ends. CDR3 length: 15 residues. From germline, CDR1 is SGHAT and CDR2 FQDESV (reference sequence). CDR3 bases: TGTGCCAGCAGCCCGGGGTTGGGGCACACCGGGGAGCTGTTTTTT. Its protein product is CASSPGLGHTGELFF.

The CDR3 sequence is CASSTNQGAPQETQYF. The DNA for the CDR3 is TGCGCCAGCAGCACGAACCAGGGGGCGCCGCAAGAGACCCAGTACTTC. The chain recombines TRBV5-1 with TRBJ2-5, with 8 nucleotides matching TRBD1. The CDR3 extends over 16 amino acids. The V gene's germline CDR1 is SGHRS and CDR2 YFSETQ. V shed 4 bases, J shed 2 bases, and the junction held 10 bases outside the gene matches.

This clone was found a few times. The chain uses TRBV27 and TRBJ2-5; D is ambiguous. V was cut by 5 bases and J by 0 bases, with 7 bases left in between. The V gene's germline CDR1 is MNHEY and CDR2 SMNVEV (reference sequence). This CDR3 is built from 13 residues. The CDR3 spells CASSKQYQETQYF. The CDR3, as DNA: TGTGCCAGCAGTAAGCAGTACCAAGAGACCCAGTACTTC.

The chain is built from TRBV19 and TRBJ1-4; the D is unclear. CDR1 is LNHDA, CDR2 SQIVND, per germline (reference sequence). The V end lost 4 bases, the J end lost 6 bases, and 3 bases lay between the germline ends. This CDR3 spans 11 amino acids. The CDR3 here is CASSTYEKLFF. The CDR3 nucleotides read TGTGCCAGTAGTACGTATGAAAAACTGTTTTTT.

This chain connects TRBV4-1 to TRBJ2-5; 7 bases agree with TRBD2. J gave up 7 bases and V 4 bases, and 12 bases lay outside the gene matches. The CDR3 sequence is 15 residues long. CDR1 MGHRA and CDR2 YSYEKL come from the germline V gene. DNA of the CDR3: TGCGCCAGCAGCCCGGGGGGTCTGGGGGTGGGGACCCAGTACTTC. Its translation is CASSPGGLGVGTQYF.

The chain links TRBV5-1 to TRBJ1-2; weak D call: TRBD1 (5 bases). The CDR3 runs 14 residues. The V gene's germline CDR1 is SGHRS and CDR2 YFSETQ. The V end was cut by 0 bases, the J end by 6 bases, with 12 bases between. Here the CDR3 DNA reads TGCGCCAGCAGCTTGGGGGGCCCACAGGATGGCTACACCTTC. It codes for CASSLGGPQDGYTF.